These T cell receptor beta chains were read from a single sample in a study of technical replicates of blood from several donors. Profiling relied on immunoSEQ multiplex PCR, and the TCRdb table lists in-frame clones only, not all of them. The data show some 70,000 clones, 95% to 97% seen once. The sequencing sample was made of T cells isolated from PBMCs. The receptors were sampled from a human donor in good health. Both conserved end residues are part of each CDR3. D genes are given only for firm matches. Rows may omit the clone size; those that give it use once, few, many or a size class.

abundance,v_gene,j_gene,d_gene,CDR3nt,CDR3aa
once,TRBV18,TRBJ2-1,NA,TGTGCCAGCTCACCTTTTGGAGGGGCCAATGAGCAGTTCTTC,CASSPFGGANEQFF
NA,TRBV6-7,TRBJ1-1,TRBD1,TGTGCCAGCAAGGGGGGACAGGGATCTCTTGGTTACTTTGACACTGAAGCTTTCTTT,CASKGGQGSLGYFDTEAFF
NA,TRBV19,TRBJ2-7,NA,TGTGCCAGTAGTATAGGGGGACATTTCTACGAGCAGTACTTC,CASSIGGHFYEQYF
NA,TRBV18,TRBJ1-5,NA,TGTGCCAGCTCACCAAGTTCAGGGAATCAGCCCCAGCATTTT,CASSPSSGNQPQHF
NA,TRBV18,TRBJ2-5,NA,TGTGCCAGCTCACCACCAGGAGTCCAAGAGACCCAGTACTTC,CASSPPGVQETQYF
NA,TRBV13,TRBJ2-7,NA,TGTGCCAGCAGCTATGGGACTTACGAGCAGTACTTC,CASSYGTYEQYF
NA,TRBV7-9,TRBJ2-5,NA,TGTGCCAGCAGCTTATCGGGGGCAGGGGGACAAGAGACCCAGTACTTC,CASSLSGAGGQETQYF
NA,TRBV5-6,TRBJ1-4,NA,TGTGCCAGCAGCCTTGGATCCAGGGTTAATGAAAAACTGTTTTTT,CASSLGSRVNEKLFF
NA,TRBV6-1,TRBJ1-2,TRBD1,TGTGCCAGCAGGGACCTCGGGACAGGGACGACTGGCTACACCTTC,CASRDLGTGTTGYTF
NA,TRBV19,TRBJ2-4,TRBD1,TGTGCCAGTAGTAGAAACAGGCAGGGGGCCGACATTCAGTACTTC,CASSRNRQGADIQYF
NA,TRBV28,TRBJ1-2,NA,TGTGCCAGCAGTTACAGGGCCCCGGGTAACTATGGCTACACCTTC,CASSYRAPGNYGYTF
NA,TRBV6-1,TRBJ1-5,NA,TGTGCCAGTACCGACGGGATCGTGAATCAGCCCCAGCATTTT,CASTDGIVNQPQHF
NA,TRBV5-4,TRBJ1-3,NA,TGTGCCAGCAGCTTAGGCGGAGGAAACACCATATATTTT,CASSLGGGNTIYF
NA,TRBV19,TRBJ2-3,TRBD1,TGTGCCAGTAGGGACAGGGGGCGCACCACAGATACGCAGTATTTT,CASRDRGRTTDTQYF
NA,TRBV5-8,TRBJ1-5,NA,TGTGCCAGCAGCCCCGAGTCCCTAAGGGGTAGACAGCCCCAGCATTTT,CASSPESLRGRQPQHF
NA,TRBV7-3,TRBJ2-1,TRBD1,TGTGCCAGCAGCTTTGGGGGACAGGGTAATGAGCAGTTCTTC,CASSFGGQGNEQFF
NA,TRBV29-1,TRBJ2-3,NA,TGCAGCGTTGAAGATAAGGGGACAGATACGCAGTATTTT,CSVEDKGTDTQYF
NA,TRBV10-3,TRBJ2-5,NA,TGTGCCATCAGGCCCCCGGGACTTCAGGAGACCCAGTACTTC,CAIRPPGLQETQYF
NA,TRBV10-3,TRBJ2-3,NA,TGTGCCATCAGTGTGAGTAGTAGCATCACAGATACGCAGTATTTT,CAISVSSSITDTQYF
NA,TRBV6-5,TRBJ1-1,NA,TGTGCCAGCAGAAGGGGCATGAACACTGAAGCTTTCTTT,CASRRGMNTEAFF
NA,TRBV7-9,TRBJ1-5,TRBD1,TGTGCCAGCAGCCAGACAGGGGGCAATCAGCCCCAGCATTTT,CASSQTGGNQPQHF
once,TRBV2,TRBJ1-1,NA,TGTGCCAGCAGTGATAGAGCTTTCTTT,CASSDRAFF
NA,TRBV7-6,TRBJ1-2,TRBD1,TGTGCCAGCAGCGTGAGTGGTACAGGGGGCCTCTATGGCTACACCTTC,CASSVSGTGGLYGYTF
NA,TRBV4-3,TRBJ2-1,TRBD2,TGCGCCAGCAGCCAAGCCGCTATAACTAGCGGGAGCCACAATGAGCAGTTCTTC,CASSQAAITSGSHNEQFF
NA,TRBV10-3,TRBJ2-7,TRBD2,TGTGCCATCAGTGCGCTAGCGGGGGGCTCCTACGAGCAGTACTTC,CAISALAGGSYEQYF
NA,TRBV28,TRBJ1-2,NA,TGTGCCAGCAGTCCCCCCCTACAGATGTTTTATGGCTACACCTTC,CASSPPLQMFYGYTF
NA,TRBV10-3,TRBJ1-1,NA,TGTGCCATCAGTTGGAGGAGCGAAGCTTTCTTT,CAISWRSEAFF
NA,TRBV14,TRBJ1-2,TRBD1,TGTGCCAGCAGCCAGGACAGGGTCTATGGCTACACCTTC,CASSQDRVYGYTF
NA,TRBV10-2,TRBJ1-2,NA,TGCGCCAGCAGTGAGTTTCGGGGGACTAACTATGGCTACACCTTC,CASSEFRGTNYGYTF
NA,TRBV5-1,TRBJ2-2,TRBD1,TGCGCCAGCAGCCTGGAGGGACAGGGCGCGAACACCGGGGAGCTGTTTTTT,CASSLEGQGANTGELFF
NA,TRBV6-1,TRBJ2-1,NA,TGTGCCAGCAGTGTAGACTCCTACAATGAGCAGTTCTTC,CASSVDSYNEQFF
NA,TRBV29-1,TRBJ1-4,NA,TGCAGCACAGGAGGGCAGGGCGAAAAACTGTTTTTT,CSTGGQGEKLFF
NA,TRBV28,TRBJ2-3,TRBD2,TGTGCCAGCCTTAGACTAGCGGGAGTAGGAGATACGCAGTATTTT,CASLRLAGVGDTQYF
NA,TRBV5-1,TRBJ1-3,NA,TGCGCCAGCAGCTTAGGATCGGAGGCTGGAAACACCATATATTTT,CASSLGSEAGNTIYF
NA,TRBV14,TRBJ1-1,TRBD1,TGTGCCAGCAGCCAACCAGGAGGGCGGGACAGGGCTTTTGCCACTGAAGCTTTCTTT,CASSQPGGRDRAFATEAFF
NA,TRBV29-1,TRBJ2-1,TRBD2,TGCAGCGCGGGAGGTGCGGGAGGGAATTACAATGAGCAGTTCTTC,CSAGGAGGNYNEQFF
NA,TRBV5-1,TRBJ2-1,NA,TGCGCCAGCAGCCGACCGCAGGGCCTTTACAATGAGCAGTTCTTC,CASSRPQGLYNEQFF
NA,TRBV27,TRBJ1-5,TRBD1,TGTGCCAGCAGTTCTTCAGGGGGCTGGCAGCCCCAGCATTTT,CASSSSGGWQPQHF
NA,TRBV5-1,TRBJ2-5,NA,TGCGCCAGCAGCTTGTTGGAGTCGGAGACCCAGTACTTC,CASSLLESETQYF
NA,TRBV5-1,TRBJ1-4,TRBD1,TGCGCCAGCAGCTTGGTGGGACAGGGACGGGCTAATGAAAAACTGTTTTTT,CASSLVGQGRANEKLFF
NA,TRBV11-3,TRBJ2-3,NA,TGTGCCAGCAGCTTAGATCACGGGACACTCACCTGGGATACGCAGTATTTT,CASSLDHGTLTWDTQYF
NA,TRBV2,TRBJ2-4,TRBD1,TGTGCCAGCAGGGAAGGACAGGTCATGGACATTCAGTACTTC,CASREGQVMDIQYF
NA,TRBV6-5,TRBJ1-1,NA,TGTGCCAGCAGTTACTCCCCGGCTTTCTTT,CASSYSPAFF
NA,TRBV11-2,TRBJ2-7,NA,TGTGCCAGCAGCTTAGTGACAGGTTCCCCCTACGAGCAGTACTTC,CASSLVTGSPYEQYF
NA,TRBV7-3,TRBJ2-2,NA,TGTGCCAGCAGCTTAAACTCGAACACCGGGGAGCTGTTTTTT,CASSLNSNTGELFF
NA,TRBV5-1,TRBJ2-1,TRBD1,TGCGCCAGCAGCCTCCCAACACGGGACAGGGGGAATGAGCAGTTCTTC,CASSLPTRDRGNEQFF
NA,TRBV6-5,TRBJ1-1,NA,TGTGCCAGCAGTTACATTCCAGGGGATAGAGCTTTCTTT,CASSYIPGDRAFF
NA,TRBV29-1,TRBJ2-1,NA,TGCAGCGTTGAAGGGAGTAGCGATTACAATGAGCAGTTCTTC,CSVEGSSDYNEQFF
NA,TRBV4-1,TRBJ1-3,NA,TGCGCCAGCAGCCAACTAGAGGGGGACAACGGAAACACCATATATTTT,CASSQLEGDNGNTIYF
NA,TRBV7-9,TRBJ1-2,NA,TGTGCCAGCAGCTTAGCGGGCCATCATTATGGCTACACCTTC,CASSLAGHHYGYTF
once,TRBV6-1,TRBJ1-1,TRBD1,TGTGCCAGCACCGACAGGGGAGGATCGAACACTGAAGCTTTCTTT,CASTDRGGSNTEAFF
NA,TRBV6-1,TRBJ1-4,NA,TGTGCCAGCAGGGACAAGTATAATGAAAAACTGTTTTTT,CASRDKYNEKLFF
NA,TRBV19,TRBJ2-2,TRBD2,TGTGCCAGTAATGGGCTAGCGGGAGGTGGGGAGCTGTTTTTT,CASNGLAGGGELFF
NA,TRBV11-1,TRBJ2-2,NA,TGTGCCAGCCAAGCCCAGAACACCGGGGAGCTGTTTTTT,CASQAQNTGELFF
NA,TRBV13,TRBJ2-2,TRBD2,TGTGCCAGCAGCTCCTACCTAGCGGCGGGGGCCGGGGAGCTGTTTTTT,CASSSYLAAGAGELFF